This TCR beta chain is from a study of CD4+ T cells in melanoma. Whole-study results and caveats: A reported correlation linked neoantigen-specific CD4+ T cells to CD8+, macrophage and B cell function. Diverse differentiation states were reported for melanoma neoantigen-specific CD4+ T cells.

This CDR3 is built from 13 residues. V was shortened by 5 bases and J by 3 bases, with 10 bases between the two germline ends. The germline V gene encodes CDR1 MDHEN and CDR2 SYDVKM. The table came from immunoSEQ multiplex PCR; TCRdb's copy has only in-frame clones and leaves some out. The table records 45,000 or so clones, roughly 89% of them present only once. On this clone: Its target is not known.

This receptor was taken from a human donor with melanoma. The sample comprised peripheral blood. The V gene is TRBV28, the J gene TRBJ1-2; maybe TRBD1 (6 bases). Here the CDR3 DNA reads TGTGCCAGCAGTCTCGACAGGTACTATGGCTACACCTTC. Its translation is CASSLDRYYGYTF.